This T cell receptor (beta chain) was documented in a study of control samples from healthy donors and cancer patients. The V end lost 7 bases, the J end lost 5 bases, and 8 bases lay between the germline ends. This CDR3 has 10 residues. CDR1 and CDR2 (germline): SQVTM, ANQGSEA. Libraries were prepared by immunoSEQ multiplex PCR; TCRdb keeps only in-frame clonotypes and omits some of them. The profile shows about 130,000 clones, about 94% of them singletons. The sequencing input was PBMCs. This rearrangement joins TRBV29-1 to TRBJ2-5, with D uncertain. This TCR was sampled from a man aged 60 to 69 with colorectal cancer. CDR3 residues: CSGSKETQYF. CDR3 bases: TGCAGCGGAAGCAAGGAGACCCAGTACTTC.